This entry concerns a single T cell receptor beta chain. Its antigen is not identified. The data belong to a study of CD8 T cells in ankylosing spondylitis. One entry per CDR3 protein, called by TCRdb with MiXCR from the 5' RACE reads. The sample records over 400,000 distinct CDR3 sequences, 25% to 30% being singletons. Study-level points and caveats: Ankylosing spondylitis blood appeared to be characterized by a TCR beta motif of under ten highly homologous variants.

Between the trimmed V and J ends, which lost 0 bases and 4 bases, there was a span of 12 bases. The CDR3 is made up of 14 amino acids. Germline V gives CDR1 DFQATT, CDR2 SNEGSKA (reference sequence). This sequence was found in a male donor with ankylosing spondylitis. The chain has TRBV20-1 and TRBJ2-5; the D gene is possibly TRBD1 (5 bases). The sample consisted of blood, either unsorted or a sorted T cell fraction (not recorded which). CDR3 bases: TGCAGTGCTAGAGATCGGAGCAGGGTAGAGACCCAGTACTTC. It codes for CSARDRSRVETQYF.